The next 20 T cell receptor beta chains were all read from a single sample in a study of cytomegalovirus exposure and HLA in healthy donors. The data were produced by immunoSEQ multiplex PCR, yet TCRdb's version contains in-frame clones alone and is incomplete. Found here are tens of thousands of clones, roughly nine tenths of them singletons; the top ten hold about 15%. The sample comprised PBMCs. These receptors were obtained from a woman aged 18-30 years in good health and CMV-seronegative.

V is TRBV28 and J is TRBJ2-1; tentative D call: TRBD2 (6 bases). Germline CDR1 reads MDHEN; CDR2 reads SYDVKM. The CDR3 consists of 14 residues. The germline V and J ends were trimmed by 5 bases and 9 bases, with 17 bases remaining between them. Written as DNA, the CDR3 is TGTGCCAGCAGTCCCGGCGGGATTTCGGGTGAGCAGTTCTTC. Its protein is CASSPGGISGEQFF.

This clone was recorded only once. V is TRBV9 and J is TRBJ2-5; 11 nucleotides line up with TRBD1. Germline V CDR1 and CDR2: SGDLS, YYNGEE. V was clipped by 4 bases and J by 5 bases; unmatched bases: 7. The CDR3 totals 15 residues. As DNA, the CDR3 is TGTGCCAGCAGCAACCGGACAGGGGGCGACGAGACCCAGTACTTC. It specifies CASSNRTGGDETQYF.

The genes are TRBV18 and TRBJ1-1; TRBD1 aligns across 7 bases. The J segment lost 0 bases and the V segment lost 2 bases, leaving 6 bases of the junction unmatched. The V gene's germline CDR1 is KGHSH and CDR2 LQKENI. The CDR3 consists of 16 residues. As DNA, the CDR3 is TGTGCCAGCTCACCATTTGGGGACAGTCTGAACACTGAAGCTTTCTTT. Protein: CASSPFGDSLNTEAFF.

The gene calls are TRBV28 and TRBJ1-3; 10 bases are shared with TRBD1. Germline values: CDR1 MDHEN, CDR2 SYDVKM. V shed 5 bases and J 2 bases; nucleotides not matched to a gene: 9. The CDR3 consists of 17 residues. CDR3 in amino acids: CASSPPTGGSTGNTIYF. For the CDR3, the DNA is TGTGCCAGCAGTCCACCGACAGGGGGCTCAACTGGAAACACCATATATTTT.

In its sample, this clone was seen once. The J gene is TRBJ1-3, the V gene TRBV6-1; 7 bases line up with TRBD1. In germline, CDR1 is MNHNS, CDR2 SASEGT. The CDR3 sequence is 15 residues long. Germline trimming cut 1 base from V and 9 bases from J; bases unmatched to any gene: 9. CDR3 coding DNA: TGTGCCAGCAGTGAAGAGGGACAGACCATCGGCACCATATATTTT. Translated: CASSEEGQTIGTIYF.

The genes are TRBV9 and TRBJ1-4, with D perhaps TRBD1 (6 bases). The CDR3 is 15 residues long. V dropped 1 base and J dropped 8 bases, with 15 bases sitting between them. The germline V gene encodes CDR1 SGDLS and CDR2 YYNGEE. CDR3 in amino acids: CASSVSGGQGEKLFF. The CDR3 DNA sequence: TGTGCCAGCAGCGTAAGCGGGGGCCAGGGGGAAAAACTGTTTTTT.

This clone was found once. This chain uses TRBV27 with TRBJ2-7; TRBD1 is a possible D gene (6 bases). The germline gives CDR1 MNHEY, CDR2 SMNVEV (reference sequence). V gave up 2 bases and J gave up 8 bases, with 10 bases separating them. The CDR3 is 12 residues long. CDR3 nucleotide sequence: TGTGCCAGCAGTTTAGTGGGGGACAAGCAGTACTTC. Residues: CASSLVGDKQYF.

The chain is built from TRBV29-1 and TRBJ2-5; weak D call: TRBD1 (6 bases). CDR3 length equals 16 residues. V was trimmed by 7 bases and J by 1 base, leaving 22 bases between them. CDR1 is SQVTM, CDR2 ANQGSEA, per germline. CDR3 coding DNA: TGCAGCGCTATGTGGGGACAACAGGGCCCCCAAGAGACCCAGTACTTC. This sequence encodes CSAMWGQQGPQETQYF.

The chain uses TRBV20-1 and TRBJ1-1; a possible D gene is TRBD1 (5 bases). CDR1 and CDR2 (germline): DFQATT, SNEGSKA (reference sequence). This CDR3 has 11 residues. With 3 bases removed from V and 4 bases from J, the gap between germline ends came to 6 bases. The CDR3 reads CSARGRTEAFF. CDR3 nucleotides: TGCAGTGCTAGGGGGCGCACTGAAGCTTTCTTT.

V and J are TRBV2 and TRBJ2-7; 7 positions match TRBD2. Germline V gene data show CDR1 as SNHLY and CDR2 as FYNNEI. With 8 bases clipped from V and 2 bases from J, the junction kept 6 bases outside the gene matches. The CDR3 runs to 13 residues. CDR3 DNA sequence: TGTGCCAGCCAAGCGGGACCAACCTACGAGCAGTACTTC. Translated, it gives CASQAGPTYEQYF.

Only one count was recorded for this clone. This sequence joins TRBV29-1 and TRBJ1-1; TRBD1 matches at 9 bases. The J segment lost 3 bases and the V segment lost 4 bases, leaving 9 bases of the junction unmatched. CDR3 size: 15 residues. Germline lookup yields CDR1 SQVTM and CDR2 ANQGSEA. The CDR3: CSVVRTGASDTEAFF. The CDR3 DNA reads TGCAGCGTTGTTCGGACAGGGGCATCGGACACTGAAGCTTTCTTT. The full variable domain, with the rest looked up from reference TRBV29-1 and TRBJ1-1, is SAVISQKPSRDICQRGTSLTIQCQVDSQVTMMFWYRQQPGQSLTLIATANQGSEATYESGFVIDKFPISRPNLTFSTLTVSNMSPEDSSIYLCSVVRTGASDTEAFFGQGTRLTVV.

This chain links TRBV9 with TRBJ2-3; 9 bases are a match to TRBD1. V lost 0 bases, J lost 4 bases, and 12 bases stayed unmatched. The CDR3 loop spans 18 amino acids. Looked up from germline, CDR1 is SGDLS and CDR2 is YYNGEE. The CDR3 DNA reads as TGTGCCAGCAGCGTAGCTGGTCTCCGGGACAGGGCCCCAGATACGCAGTATTTT. It specifies CASSVAGLRDRAPDTQYF.

The gene calls are TRBV5-1 and TRBJ2-7; a possible D gene is TRBD2 (6 bases). There are 15 residues in the CDR3. Trimming took 0 bases from V and 2 from J, leaving 12 bases between them. Germline V lookup: CDR1 SGHRS, CDR2 YFSETQ. The CDR3 DNA reads TGCGCCAGCAGCTTGGCCTACGGGAGTACCTACGAGCAGTACTTC. Amino acids: CASSLAYGSTYEQYF.

The chain carries TRBV19 and TRBJ2-1; 7 bases line up with TRBD1. The CDR3 covers 13 residues. Per the germline V gene, CDR1 is LNHDA and CDR2 is SQIVND (reference sequence). The V gene end was trimmed by 1 base and the J gene end by 6 bases; junction bases not matched to a gene: 0. DNA of the CDR3: TGTGCCAGTAGTATAGGACAGGGCAATGAGCAGTTCTTC. This translates into CASSIGQGNEQFF.

The chain uses TRBV7-9 and TRBJ2-3, with D possibly matching TRBD2 (6 bases). The CDR3 runs 12 residues. V lost 5 bases, J lost 7 bases, and 10 bases lay in between. Germline V gene sequence: CDR1 SEHNR, CDR2 FQNEAQ (reference sequence). CDR3 sequence: CASSPGENTQYF. For the CDR3, the DNA is TGTGCCAGCAGCCCGGGAGAAAATACGCAGTATTTT.

The sample holds one count of this clone. The chain has TRBV30 and TRBJ2-5, with 7 bases matching TRBD1. J lost 0 bases, V lost 2 bases, and 6 bases had no gene match. Germline CDR1 reads GTSNPN; CDR2 reads SVGIG (reference sequence). The CDR3 spans 15 residues. Here the CDR3 reads CAWSTPGTDQETQYF. The CDR3 region has the DNA TGTGCCTGGAGTACACCCGGGACAGACCAAGAGACCCAGTACTTC.

In this sample, this clone turned up a few times. The chain carries TRBV28 and TRBJ2-1, with D perhaps matching TRBD2 (6 bases). Germline-derived CDR1 and CDR2 are MDHEN and SYDVKM. The CDR3 is 12 residues long. For the CDR3, the DNA is TGTGGGACAAGAAGGGCGGGGCTTGAGCAGTTCTTC. This translates into CGTRRAGLEQFF. The complete variable domain, with remaining parts taken from reference TRBV28 and TRBJ2-1, reads DVKVTQSSRYLVKRTGEKVFLECVQDMDHENMFWYRQDPGLGLRLIYFSYDVKMKEKGDIPEGYSVSREKKERFSLILESASTNQTSMYLCGTRRAGLEQFFGPGTRLTVL.

The chain recombines TRBV6-1 with TRBJ2-1, with 8 bases fitting TRBD2. Germline V gene sequence: CDR1 MNHNS, CDR2 SASEGT. V lost 4 bases, J lost 7 bases, and 9 bases stayed unmatched. The CDR3 is 15 amino acids. CDR3 sequence (DNA): TGTGCCAGCAGTGGATTCGGGGGGGGCCGAAATGAGCAGTTCTTC. Protein product: CASSGFGGGRNEQFF.

The rearrangement links TRBV27 to TRBJ2-7, with 9 bases fitting TRBD2. The ends lost 5 bases at V and 3 bases at J; junction bases unmatched: 8. The CDR3 covers 15 residues. The germline CDR1 and CDR2 sequences are MNHEY and SMNVEV (reference sequence). The CDR3 region is CASSVRASGIYEQYF. In DNA, the CDR3 is TGTGCCAGCAGTGTAAGGGCTAGCGGGATCTACGAGCAGTACTTC.

This clone was seen just once. The rearrangement links TRBV4-1 to TRBJ2-1; 8 bases align to TRBD2. This CDR3 spans 16 amino acids. Trimming removed 1 base from V and 4 bases from J; junction bases left unmatched: 6. Per the germline V gene, CDR1 is MGHRA and CDR2 is YSYEKL. The CDR3 nucleotides are TGCGCCAGCAGCCAAGTATTTTCTAGCGGGTACAATGAGCAGTTCTTC. It is translated as CASSQVFSSGYNEQFF.